Sequencing of this T cell receptor (beta chain) was carried out in a study of radiation and T cells in renal cell carcinoma. Broader study findings: Pretreatment tumor biopsies were lacking, so baseline clonotypes are unknown. Top tumor clonotypes rose in blood 2 weeks post-radiation, then contracted.

The germline CDR1 and CDR2 sequences are SNHLY and FYNNEI. The CDR3 is made up of 12 amino acids. V was clipped by 0 bases and J by 7 bases, with 4 bases between them. As for this clone: The antigen remains undetermined.

Sequenced by immunoSEQ multiplex PCR; TCRdb stores in-frame clones only, minus some. The sample has tens of thousands of clones, 80% seen once. As to time point: blood 2 weeks post-SBRT. The treatment here: 15 Gy SBRT to primary tumor, nephrectomy 4 weeks later. The sample here was blood, taken from a patient whose treatment included radiotherapy and nephrectomy. This sequence originates from a woman in her seventies with renal cell carcinoma. The V call is TRBV2, the J call TRBJ2-4; D is uncertain. The CDR3 coding sequence is TGTGCCAGCAGTGAAGCCAGGAACATTCAGTACTTC. Amino acids: CASSEARNIQYF.